These 11 T cell receptor beta chains share one sample of origin, sequenced in a study of blood T cell repertoires in COVID-19. Here immunoSEQ multiplex PCR was the method, and the copy in TCRdb shows in-frame clones only, minus some. The sample carries under 85,000 clones, over 75% recorded once. Sequencing was done on a sample of peripheral blood. Receptor source: a human donor in a cohort sampled during active COVID-19.

The chain recombines TRBV4-1 with TRBJ2-5, with TRBD2 as a possible D gene (6 bases). The germline V gene has CDR1 MGHRA and CDR2 YSYEKL. This CDR3 contains 18 residues. Deletions cut 0 bases from V and 1 base from J, with 18 bases between. The CDR3 DNA is TGCGCCAGCAGCCAAGACGGGCGGGGCCCATTATCCCAAGAGACCCAGTACTTC. Translation gives CASSQDGRGPLSQETQYF.

This clone was counted only a few times. CDR3: CASSQDSFNSPLHF. The DNA for the CDR3 is TGCGCCAGCAGCCAGGACAGCTTCAATTCACCCCTCCACTTT. The chain has TRBV5-1 and TRBJ1-6, with D tentatively TRBD1 (6 bases). Germline V gene sequence: CDR1 SGHRS, CDR2 YFSETQ. Trimming stripped 4 bases from V and 7 bases from J, with 12 bases between. The CDR3 has 14 residues.

CDR3 nucleotides: TGTGCCAGCAGCCTTGGAACTACTAACTATGGCTACACCTTC. Encoded protein: CASSLGTTNYGYTF. The V gene is TRBV3-1 (or the pseudogene TRBV3-2), the J gene TRBJ1-2; D is ambiguous. Germline lookup yields CDR1 LGHDT and CDR2 YNNKEL (reference sequence). V was shortened by 4 bases and J by 0 bases, with 9 bases between the two germline ends. The CDR3 loop spans 14 amino acids.

The rearrangement uses TRBV6-5 and TRBJ2-7, with D possibly matching TRBD1 (6 bases). Germline lookup yields CDR1 MNHEY and CDR2 SVGAGI. This CDR3 contains 13 residues. V was clipped by 11 bases and J by 2 bases, with 16 bases between them. CDR3 coding DNA: TGTGCCGCACTTATGGGGGCCCCCTACGAGCAGTACTTC. It is translated as CAALMGAPYEQYF.

This chain links TRBV19 with TRBJ1-2; 8 positions match TRBD1. The CDR3 is 14 residues long. V gave up 10 bases and J gave up 14 bases; unmatched junction bases: 21. Germline V gene lookup returns CDR1 LNHDA and CDR2 SQIVND (reference sequence). The CDR3: CATRQGSAPMVRTF. In DNA form, the CDR3 reads TGTGCCACCAGACAGGGGTCTGCTCCTATGGTGAGGACCTTC.

This clone was recorded once. The chain is built from TRBV11-3 and TRBJ2-1; the match to TRBD1 covers 7 bases. The germline V gene has CDR1 SGHNT and CDR2 YENEEA. The CDR3 consists of 15 residues. Trimming at V came to 7 bases and at J to 4 bases, leaving 10 bases not matched to a gene. CDR3 sequence reads: CASTQGDRVYNEQFF. As DNA, the CDR3 is TGTGCCAGCACCCAGGGGGACAGAGTATACAATGAGCAGTTCTTC.

The rearrangement uses TRBV12-1 and TRBJ1-5; TRBD1 is the table's D call, not checked against the DNA. TRBV12-1 is a recognized pseudogene. This CDR3 is built from 15 residues. CDR3 region: CASIETGEEDQPQHF. The CDR3 nucleotides read TGTGCCAGCATTGAGACAGGGGAGGAGGATCAGCCCCAGCATTTT.

J is TRBJ2-3 and V is TRBV29-1; D gene unclear. Between the trimmed V and J ends, which lost 4 bases and 1 base, there was a span of 9 bases. Germline lookup yields CDR1 SQVTM and CDR2 ANQGSEA. The CDR3 loop spans 13 amino acids. The CDR3 loop is CSVVIAGTDTQYF. Here the CDR3 DNA reads TGCAGCGTTGTTATTGCGGGCACAGATACGCAGTATTTT.

The chain links TRBV11-3 to TRBJ2-4; a possible D gene is TRBD2 (7 bases). The germline V gene has CDR1 SGHNT and CDR2 YENEEA. CDR3 length: 16 residues. Trimming took off 5 bases at V and 8 bases at J, with 22 bases between the two ends. The CDR3 sequence: CASSRRTGGSPYIQYF. In nucleotides, the CDR3 is TGTGCCAGCAGCCGAAGAACGGGGGGCTCCCCTTACATTCAGTACTTC. Combining the CDR3 with reference TRBV11-3 and TRBJ2-4 gives the whole variable domain EAGVVQSPRYKIIEKKQPVAFWCNPISGHNTLYWYLQNLGQGPELLIRYENEEAVDDSQLPKDRFSAERLKGVDSTLKIQPAELGDSAVYLCASSRRTGGSPYIQYFGAGTRLSVL.

The chain has TRBV9 and TRBJ2-1; D might be TRBD2 (5 bases). CDR3 length: 13 residues. Trimming stripped 2 bases from V and 10 bases from J, with 13 bases between. Germline lookup yields CDR1 SGDLS and CDR2 YYNGEE. Written as DNA, the CDR3 is TGTGCCAGCAGCGTTACCACTAGAGGAGAGCAGTTCTTC. This translates into CASSVTTRGEQFF.

V gene TRBV7-2 combines with J gene TRBJ1-2; possibly TRBD1 for D (6 bases). The germline V and J ends were trimmed by 2 bases and 1 base, with 17 bases remaining between them. Germline V gene data show CDR1 as SGHTA and CDR2 as FQGNSA. The CDR3 totals 17 residues. The CDR3 reads CASSLRDTLFLNYGYTF. The CDR3 DNA reads TGTGCCAGCAGCTTAAGGGACACCCTTTTCCTTAACTATGGCTACACCTTC.